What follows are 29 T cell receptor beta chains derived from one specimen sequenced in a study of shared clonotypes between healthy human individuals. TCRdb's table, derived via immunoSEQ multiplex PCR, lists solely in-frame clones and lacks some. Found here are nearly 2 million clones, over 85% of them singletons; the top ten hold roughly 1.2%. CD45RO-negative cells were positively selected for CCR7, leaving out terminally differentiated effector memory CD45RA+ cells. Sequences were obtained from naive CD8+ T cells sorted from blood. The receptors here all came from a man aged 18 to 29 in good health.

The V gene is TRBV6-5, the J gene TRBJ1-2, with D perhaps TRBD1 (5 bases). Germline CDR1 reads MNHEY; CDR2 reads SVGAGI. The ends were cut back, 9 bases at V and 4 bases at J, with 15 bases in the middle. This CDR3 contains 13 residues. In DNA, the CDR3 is TGTGCCAGTCGGGACGGAAGAACCTATGGCTACACCTTC. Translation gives CASRDGRTYGYTF.

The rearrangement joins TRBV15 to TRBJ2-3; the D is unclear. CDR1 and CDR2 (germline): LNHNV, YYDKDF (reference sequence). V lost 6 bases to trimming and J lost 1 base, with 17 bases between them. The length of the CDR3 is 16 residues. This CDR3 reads CATREAVELGTDTQYF. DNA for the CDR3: TGTGCCACCAGGGAAGCAGTAGAGTTAGGCACAGATACGCAGTATTTT.

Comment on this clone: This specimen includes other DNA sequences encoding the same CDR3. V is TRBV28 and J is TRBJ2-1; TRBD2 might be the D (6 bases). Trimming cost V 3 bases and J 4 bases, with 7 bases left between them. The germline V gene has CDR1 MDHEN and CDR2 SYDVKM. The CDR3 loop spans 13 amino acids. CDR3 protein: CASSFRGYNEQFF. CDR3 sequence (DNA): TGTGCCAGCAGTTTCCGGGGGTACAATGAGCAGTTCTTC. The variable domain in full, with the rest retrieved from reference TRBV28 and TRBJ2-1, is DVKVTQSSRYLVKRTGEKVFLECVQDMDHENMFWYRQDPGLGLRLIYFSYDVKMKEKGDIPEGYSVSREKKERFSLILESASTNQTSMYLCASSFRGYNEQFFGPGTRLTVL.

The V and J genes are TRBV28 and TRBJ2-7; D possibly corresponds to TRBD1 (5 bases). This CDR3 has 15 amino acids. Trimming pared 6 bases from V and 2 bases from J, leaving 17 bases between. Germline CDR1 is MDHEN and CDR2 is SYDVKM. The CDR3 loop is CASRTLRTLPYEQYF. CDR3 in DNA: TGTGCCAGCAGGACTCTTAGGACACTTCCCTACGAGCAGTACTTC.

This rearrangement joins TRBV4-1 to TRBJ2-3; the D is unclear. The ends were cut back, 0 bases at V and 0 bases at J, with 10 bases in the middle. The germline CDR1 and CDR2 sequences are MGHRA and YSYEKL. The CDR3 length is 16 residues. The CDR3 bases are TGCGCCAGCAGCCAAGATTTACTCGTTAGCACAGATACGCAGTATTTT. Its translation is CASSQDLLVSTDTQYF.

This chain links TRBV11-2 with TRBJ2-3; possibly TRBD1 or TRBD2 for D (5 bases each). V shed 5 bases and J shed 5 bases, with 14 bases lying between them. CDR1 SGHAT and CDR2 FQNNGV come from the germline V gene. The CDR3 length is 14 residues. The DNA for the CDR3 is TGTGCCAGCAGCCCGGACTGGGGCGGAGATACGCAGTATTTT. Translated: CASSPDWGGDTQYF.

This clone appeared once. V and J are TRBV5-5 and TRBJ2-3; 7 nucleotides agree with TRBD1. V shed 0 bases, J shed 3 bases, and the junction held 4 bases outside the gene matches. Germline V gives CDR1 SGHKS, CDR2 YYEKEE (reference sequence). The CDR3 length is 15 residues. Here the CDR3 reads CASSLEQGRTDTQYF. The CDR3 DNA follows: TGTGCCAGCAGCTTGGAACAGGGGCGGACAGATACGCAGTATTTT.

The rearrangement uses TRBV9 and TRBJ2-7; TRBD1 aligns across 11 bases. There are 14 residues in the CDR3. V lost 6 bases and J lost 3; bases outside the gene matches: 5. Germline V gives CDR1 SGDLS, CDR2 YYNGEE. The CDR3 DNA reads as TGTGCCAGCACCCTGGACAGGGGGCACTACGAGCAGTACTTC. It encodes CASTLDRGHYEQYF. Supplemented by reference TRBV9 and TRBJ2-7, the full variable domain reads DSGVTQTPKHLITATGQRVTLRCSPRSGDLSVYWYQQSLDQGLQFLIQYYNGEERAKGNILERFSAQQFPDLHSELNLSSLELGDSALYFCASTLDRGHYEQYFGPGTRLTVT.

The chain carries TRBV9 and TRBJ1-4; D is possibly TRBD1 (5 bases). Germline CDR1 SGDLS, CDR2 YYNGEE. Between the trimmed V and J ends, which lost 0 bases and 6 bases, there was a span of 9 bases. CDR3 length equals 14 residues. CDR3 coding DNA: TGTGCCAGCAGCGTAGGTGGGGGGGATGAAAAACTGTTTTTT. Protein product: CASSVGGGDEKLFF. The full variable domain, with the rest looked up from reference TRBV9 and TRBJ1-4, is DSGVTQTPKHLITATGQRVTLRCSPRSGDLSVYWYQQSLDQGLQFLIQYYNGEERAKGNILERFSAQQFPDLHSELNLSSLELGDSALYFCASSVGGGDEKLFFGSGTQLSVL.

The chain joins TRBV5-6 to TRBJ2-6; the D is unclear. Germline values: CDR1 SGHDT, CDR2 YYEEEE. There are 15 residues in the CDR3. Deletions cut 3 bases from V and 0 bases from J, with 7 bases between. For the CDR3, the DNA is TGTGCCAGCAGCTACCTGAGCTCTGGGGCCAACGTCCTGACTTTC. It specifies CASSYLSSGANVLTF.

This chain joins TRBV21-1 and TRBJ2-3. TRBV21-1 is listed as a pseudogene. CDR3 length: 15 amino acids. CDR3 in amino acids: CASKGRGEHTDTQYF. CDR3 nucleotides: TGTGCCAGCAAAGGAAGAGGGGAGCACACAGATACGCAGTATTTT.

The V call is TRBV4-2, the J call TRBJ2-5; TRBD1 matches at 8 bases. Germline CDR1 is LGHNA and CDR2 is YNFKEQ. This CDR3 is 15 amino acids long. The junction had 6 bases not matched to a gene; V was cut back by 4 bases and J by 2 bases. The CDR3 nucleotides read TGTGCCAGCAGCCTCCTCGACAGGGGACAAGAGACCCAGTACTTC. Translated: CASSLLDRGQETQYF.

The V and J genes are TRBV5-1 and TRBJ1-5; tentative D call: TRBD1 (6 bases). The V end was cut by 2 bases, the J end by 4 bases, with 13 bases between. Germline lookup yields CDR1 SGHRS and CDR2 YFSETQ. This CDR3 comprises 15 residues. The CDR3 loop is CASSFPGAENQPQHF. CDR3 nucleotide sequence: TGCGCCAGCAGCTTCCCAGGGGCCGAGAATCAGCCCCAGCATTTT.

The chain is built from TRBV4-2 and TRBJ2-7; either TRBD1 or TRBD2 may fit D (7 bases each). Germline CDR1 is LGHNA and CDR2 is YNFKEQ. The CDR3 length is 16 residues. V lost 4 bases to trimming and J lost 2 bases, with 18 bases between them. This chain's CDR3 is CASSPGGGQIAYEQYF. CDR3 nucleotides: TGTGCCAGCAGCCCAGGGGGGGGGCAGATAGCCTACGAGCAGTACTTC.

CDR3 residues: CASSIPPGNGYTF. As DNA, the CDR3 is TGTGCCAGTAGTATCCCCCCCGGGAATGGCTACACCTTC. This chain uses TRBV19 with TRBJ1-2, with unresolved D. V was cut by 3 bases and J by 6 bases, with 11 bases left in between. The CDR3 has 13 residues. The germline CDR1 and CDR2 sequences are LNHDA and SQIVND (reference sequence).

DNA for the CDR3: TGTGCCAGCAGTCTTAATCCGGACTTTCAAGAGACCCAGTACTTC. It yields the protein CASSLNPDFQETQYF. The chain is built from TRBV27 and TRBJ2-5; D may be TRBD2 (5 bases). Deletions cut 5 bases from V and 2 bases from J, with 15 bases between. This CDR3 has 15 residues. Germline V gene sequence: CDR1 MNHEY, CDR2 SMNVEV (reference sequence).

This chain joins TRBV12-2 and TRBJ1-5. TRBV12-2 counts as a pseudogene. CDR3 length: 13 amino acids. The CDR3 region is CARAVDGNQPQHF. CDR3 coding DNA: TGTGCAAGGGCGGTCGATGGCAATCAGCCCCAGCATTTT.

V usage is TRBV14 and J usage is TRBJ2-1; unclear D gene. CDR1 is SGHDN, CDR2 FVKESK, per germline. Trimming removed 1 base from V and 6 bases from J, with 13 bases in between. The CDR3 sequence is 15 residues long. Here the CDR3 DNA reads TGTGCCAGCAGCCAAGGTGACGTCTGGGGCAATGAGCAGTTCTTC. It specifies CASSQGDVWGNEQFF.

This chain's CDR3 is CASSLALLGDAGDQYF. The CDR3 DNA sequence: TGTGCCAGCAGCTTAGCGCTGCTGGGGGATGCGGGGGACCAGTACTTC. The chain has TRBV7-9 and TRBJ2-5; 7 bases agree with TRBD2. Germline V gene data show CDR1 as SEHNR and CDR2 as FQNEAQ (reference sequence). This CDR3 is built from 16 residues. Trimming cost V 0 bases and J 10 bases; bases outside gene matches: 14.

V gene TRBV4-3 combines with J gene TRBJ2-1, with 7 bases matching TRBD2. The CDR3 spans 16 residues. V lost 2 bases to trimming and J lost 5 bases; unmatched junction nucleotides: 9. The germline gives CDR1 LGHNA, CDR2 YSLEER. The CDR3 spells CASSQHGGEGHNEQFF. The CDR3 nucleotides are TGCGCCAGCAGCCAACATGGAGGGGAGGGTCACAATGAGCAGTTCTTC.

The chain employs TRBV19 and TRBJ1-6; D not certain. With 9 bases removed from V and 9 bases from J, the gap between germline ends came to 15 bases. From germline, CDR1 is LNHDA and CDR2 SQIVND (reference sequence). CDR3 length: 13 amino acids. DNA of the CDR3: TGTGCCAGCTCGACCCCGTGGGGTTCACCCCTCCACTTT. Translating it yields CASSTPWGSPLHF.

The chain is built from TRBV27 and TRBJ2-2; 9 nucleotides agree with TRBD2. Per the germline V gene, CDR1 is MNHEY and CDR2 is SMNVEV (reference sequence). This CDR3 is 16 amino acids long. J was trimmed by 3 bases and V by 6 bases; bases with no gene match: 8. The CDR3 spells CASRRIAGEHTGELFF. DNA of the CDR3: TGTGCCAGCAGGAGAATAGCGGGGGAGCACACCGGGGAGCTGTTTTTT.

This CDR3 reads CASSFDREYGYTF. For the CDR3, the DNA is TGTGCCAGCAGCTTCGACAGGGAGTATGGCTACACCTTC. The chain joins TRBV5-4 to TRBJ1-2; 7 positions match TRBD1. Germline trimming cut 2 bases from V and 5 bases from J; bases unmatched to any gene: 3. Germline CDR1 is SGHNT and CDR2 is YYREEE (reference sequence). This CDR3 is built from 13 residues.

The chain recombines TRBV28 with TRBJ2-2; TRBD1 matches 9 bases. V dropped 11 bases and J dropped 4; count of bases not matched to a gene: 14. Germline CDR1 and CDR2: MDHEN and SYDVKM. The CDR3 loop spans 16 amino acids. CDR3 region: CACEMERTGVTGELFF. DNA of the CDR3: TGTGCCTGCGAGATGGAAAGGACAGGGGTCACCGGGGAGCTGTTTTTT.

The CDR3 protein is CASSVKQDLNTEAFF. The CDR3 nucleotides are TGTGCCAGCAGCGTAAAACAGGACCTGAACACTGAAGCTTTCTTT. The V gene is TRBV9, the J gene TRBJ1-1, with D possibly TRBD1 on 5 matching bases. The V end lost 1 base, the J end lost 0 bases, and 10 bases lay between the germline ends. Germline-derived CDR1 and CDR2 are SGDLS and YYNGEE. There are 15 residues in the CDR3.

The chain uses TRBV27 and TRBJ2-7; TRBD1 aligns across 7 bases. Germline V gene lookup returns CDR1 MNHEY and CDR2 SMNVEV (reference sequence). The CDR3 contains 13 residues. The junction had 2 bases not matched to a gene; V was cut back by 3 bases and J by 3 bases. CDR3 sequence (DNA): TGTGCCAGCAGTTTCGGACAGGTCTACGAGCAGTACTTC. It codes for CASSFGQVYEQYF.

CDR3 sequence reads: CASSWTFGLLDTQYF. The CDR3 DNA reads TGTGCCAGCAGCTGGACATTCGGATTACTGGATACGCAGTATTTT. The chain joins TRBV7-2 to TRBJ2-3; D perhaps matches TRBD1 (5 bases). Germline lookup yields CDR1 SGHTA and CDR2 FQGNSA. V dropped 4 bases and J dropped 6 bases, with 17 bases sitting between them. This CDR3 has 15 residues.

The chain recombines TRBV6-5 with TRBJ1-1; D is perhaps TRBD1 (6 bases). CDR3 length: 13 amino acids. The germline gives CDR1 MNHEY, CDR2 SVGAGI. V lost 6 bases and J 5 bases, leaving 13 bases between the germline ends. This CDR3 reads CASSPGHLTEAFF. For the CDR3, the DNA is TGTGCCAGCAGCCCGGGACACTTGACTGAAGCTTTCTTT.

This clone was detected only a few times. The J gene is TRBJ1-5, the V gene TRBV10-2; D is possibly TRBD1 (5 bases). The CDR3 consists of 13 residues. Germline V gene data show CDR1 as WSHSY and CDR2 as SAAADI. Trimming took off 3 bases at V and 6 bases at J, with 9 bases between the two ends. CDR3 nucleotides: TGCGCCAGCAGTGAAGAAGGGGTTCAGCCCCAGCATTTT. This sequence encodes CASSEEGVQPQHF.